This is a list of T cell receptor beta chains from one sample in a study of identical twins' blood T cells. Using its own MiXCR run on the 5' RACE reads, TCRdb lists one record per CDR3 protein. The repertoire holds a few hundred thousand distinct CDR3 sequences, with under 30% as singletons. The sequencing sample was made of PBMCs. The receptors were gathered from a woman aged 18-49 years in good health. The CDR3 runs from the conserved cysteine through the conserved F or W. The D gene is left open where the match is weak. Rows give clone size only sometimes, using once, few, many, or a class for an expanded clone.

>TRBV6-5|-|TRBJ1-2|-
TGTGCCAGCAGGCGATCGGGTGAATCCTATTCTAACTATGGCTACACCTTC
CASRRSGESYSNYGYTF
>TRBV4-2|-|TRBJ2-1|few
TGTGCCAGCAGCCAAGAACTAGTTGGGTCCTACAATGAGCAGTTCTTC
CASSQELVGSYNEQFF
>TRBV7-8|TRBD2|TRBJ2-4|-
TGTGCCAGCAACGCGGGGCGGGGATCCGGGACTAGCGGGGATAAAAACATTCAGTACTTC
CASNAGRGSGTSGDKNIQYF
>TRBV9|-|TRBJ2-5|few
TGTGCCAGCAGCGGGAAGACCCAGTACTTC
CASSGKTQYF
>TRBV9|-|TRBJ2-1|-
TGTGCCAGCAGCCCCATTAGCGAGACCTACAATGAGCAGTTCTTC
CASSPISETYNEQFF
>TRBV2|-|TRBJ1-1|-
TGTGCCAGCAGTCTACAAATGGGTGACAGGACTGAAGCTTTCTTT
CASSLQMGDRTEAFF
>TRBV11-3|-|TRBJ1-1|few
TGTGCCAGCAGCTTAGTTACTGGTATAAACACTGAAGCTTTCTTT
CASSLVTGINTEAFF
>TRBV20-1|TRBD1|TRBJ1-1|-
TGCAGTGCTAGTGGACAGGGACAGTTGGCTGAAGCTTTCTTT
CSASGQGQLAEAFF
>TRBV10-3|-|TRBJ2-5|-
TGTGCCATCGGACTACAAGAGACCCAGTACTTC
CAIGLQETQYF
>TRBV2|-|TRBJ2-5|many
TGTGCCAGCAGTGATATGGGGCACGGATACTTC
CASSDMGHGYF
>TRBV5-1|TRBD1|TRBJ1-1|-
TGCGCCAGCAGCTTGGATAACAGGGGAGGGCGAGCTGAAGCTTTCTTT
CASSLDNRGGRAEAFF
>TRBV19|-|TRBJ1-1|few
TGTGCCAGTAGTATAGCGGCAGAGGGTGAAGCTTTCTTT
CASSIAAEGEAFF
>TRBV18|-|TRBJ2-3|few
TGTGCCAGCTACCGCGGGGATTTTAGCACAGATACGCAGTATTTT
CASYRGDFSTDTQYF
>TRBV20-1|-|TRBJ2-4|few
TGCAGTGCTAGGGGAGGATCTCTAGCCAAAAACATTCAGTACTTC
CSARGGSLAKNIQYF
>TRBV20-1|-|TRBJ2-1|-
TGCAGTGCTAGAGGTAAAGCGGCCCGCTACAATGAGCAGTTCTTC
CSARGKAARYNEQFF
>TRBV14|-|TRBJ1-1|few
TGTGCCAGCAGCCAAGTCGCACTAATGAACACTGAAGCTTTCTTT
CASSQVALMNTEAFF
>TRBV19|-|TRBJ1-1|few
TGTGCCAGTAGTATAGATCTATTACCGAACACTGAAGCTTTCTTT
CASSIDLLPNTEAFF
>TRBV20-1|-|TRBJ1-1|-
TGCAGTGCTAGTTTGGTAGGGAACACTGAAGCTTTCTTT
CSASLVGNTEAFF
>TRBV11-2|TRBD2|TRBJ2-3|many
TGTGCCAGCAGCTTTAGCGGGGGAACCACAGATACGCAGTATTTT
CASSFSGGTTDTQYF
>TRBV4-3|-|TRBJ1-1|few
TGCGCCAGCAGCCAAGATTGGATGAACACTGAAGCTTTCTTT
CASSQDWMNTEAFF
>TRBV21-1|-|TRBJ2-3|-
TGTACCAGCAGCAAATGTTCTAGCGAGAGCACAGATACGCAGTATTTT
CTSSKCSSESTDTQYF
>TRBV7-9|-|TRBJ1-2|-
TGTGCCAGCAGCGCCGGGACACCCTATGGCTGCACCTTC
CASSAGTPYGCTF
>TRBV11-2|-|TRBJ1-1|-
TGTGCCAGCAGCTTACGGGCGGATGAAGCTTTCTTT
CASSLRADEAFF
>TRBV20-1|-|TRBJ1-2|-
TGCAGTGCTAGAGATTTTCTTGAGGGGGACTATGGCTACACCTTC
CSARDFLEGDYGYTF
>TRBV6-1|-|TRBJ2-3|-
TGTGCCAGCAGTGAAAACGCGGTAGGGCCAGATACGCAGTATTTT
CASSENAVGPDTQYF
>TRBV6-2/TRBV6-3|TRBD2|TRBJ2-1|-
TGTGCCAGCAGTCGGTGGACTAGCGGGGACAATGAGCAGTTCTTC
CASSRWTSGDNEQFF
>TRBV7-2|TRBD2|TRBJ2-7|-
TGTGCCAGCAGCTTAGGAGCGGGATTTACGTACGAGCAGTACTTC
CASSLGAGFTYEQYF
>TRBV4-3|-|TRBJ1-4|-
TGCGCCAGCAGCCAAGTTTCGCCCCCGGGAGGGAGAGGTGAAAAACTGTTTTTT
CASSQVSPPGGRGEKLFF
>TRBV20-1|-|TRBJ1-1|-
TGCAGTGTCACAGGGTCGGACACTGAAGCTTTCTTT
CSVTGSDTEAFF
>TRBV13|-|TRBJ1-2|-
TGTGCCAGCAGCTTGACCGCCAATGGCTACACCTTC
CASSLTANGYTF
>TRBV12-3/TRBV12-4|-|TRBJ2-2|-
TGTGCCAGCAGTTTAAACCTAGAAACCGGGGAGCTGTTTTTT
CASSLNLETGELFF
>TRBV9|-|TRBJ1-2|-
TGTGCCAGCAGCGCTCCTATAGGGGCGGTCAACTATGGCTACACCTTC
CASSAPIGAVNYGYTF
>TRBV20-1|-|TRBJ2-5|few
TGCAGTGCCCGGAGATTCCAAGAGACCCAGTACTTC
CSARRFQETQYF
>TRBV5-1|TRBD2|TRBJ2-1|-
TGCGCCAGCAGCTTGGTAAGCGGGGAATACAATGAGCAGTTCTTC
CASSLVSGEYNEQFF
>TRBV27|-|TRBJ2-3|once
TGTGCCAGCAGTTTAGGTCCCGGGACACAAGCAGATACGCAGTATTTT
CASSLGPGTQADTQYF
>TRBV20-1|TRBD2|TRBJ2-2|-
TGCAGTGCTAGAGGTCCACTAGCGGCCAGGACCGGGGAGCTGTTTTTT
CSARGPLAARTGELFF
>TRBV24-1|-|TRBJ2-1|-
TGTGCCACCAGTGAGTCCTCCTACAATGAGCAGTTCTTC
CATSESSYNEQFF
>TRBV20-1|TRBD1|TRBJ2-3|few
TGCAGTGCTAGCTGGACAGGGGGCGCGGATACGCAGTATTTT
CSASWTGGADTQYF
>TRBV12-3/TRBV12-4|-|TRBJ2-7|-
TGTGCCAGCAGTTTCGGCCCGGGGGCAAACTACGAGCAGTACTTC
CASSFGPGANYEQYF
>TRBV11-3|-|TRBJ2-5|-
TGTGCCAGCAGCTTAGGGTCACCAGCGGGTTCAGAGACCCAGTACTTC
CASSLGSPAGSETQYF
>TRBV10-3|-|TRBJ2-7|few
TGTGCCATCAGGGGAGACTCGTTCTACGAGCAGTACTTC
CAIRGDSFYEQYF
>TRBV19|-|TRBJ1-2|few
TGTGCCAGTAGTATGATCGGCCAAGCGAGTGGCTACACCTTC
CASSMIGQASGYTF
>TRBV5-1|-|TRBJ1-1|few
TGCGCCAGCAAGGAAAGGGGCTCCACTGAAGCTTTCTTT
CASKERGSTEAFF
>TRBV29-1|-|TRBJ1-3|few
TGCAGCGGGAGGGGCCCCTACTCTGGAAACACCATATATTTT
CSGRGPYSGNTIYF
>TRBV20-1|TRBD1|TRBJ1-2|few
TGCAGTGCTAGAGGGGACAGGGCAAGGGGGAACTATGGCTACACCTTC
CSARGDRARGNYGYTF
>TRBV29-1|-|TRBJ1-5|-
TGCAGCGTTAGCGGGGACGGCAATCGGCCCCAGCATTTT
CSVSGDGNRPQHF
>TRBV5-1|-|TRBJ2-3|-
TGCGCCAGCAGCATTGACAGCACAGATACGCAGTATTTT
CASSIDSTDTQYF
>TRBV6-6|-|TRBJ1-4|few
TGTGCCAGCAGCCAAGAACTATTACAGGGAACTAATGAAAAACTGTTTTTT
CASSQELLQGTNEKLFF
>TRBV11-3|-|TRBJ2-1|-
TGTGCCAGCAGCTTAATAGTAGCCGAGCAGTTCTTC
CASSLIVAEQFF
>TRBV20-1|-|TRBJ2-3|-
TGCAGTGCTAGTAAACTTGGGCACACAGATACGCAGTATTTT
CSASKLGHTDTQYF
>TRBV5-6|TRBD1|TRBJ2-1|-
TGTGCCAGCCAGCAGGGACAGGGATTCAATGAGCAGTTCTTC
CASQQGQGFNEQFF
>TRBV29-1|-|TRBJ1-2|-
TGCAGCGTTCGGGACGGGAACTATGGCTACACCTTC
CSVRDGNYGYTF
>TRBV29-1|-|TRBJ2-1|few
TGCAGCGTTGCGTCCCCGGTCGAGCAGTTCTTC
CSVASPVEQFF
>TRBV19|-|TRBJ1-3|-
TGTGCCAGTAGGGGGACTGCACGCTCTGGAAACACCATATATTTT
CASRGTARSGNTIYF